Described below is a single TCR beta chain sequence and its context. CDR1 and CDR2 (germline): KGHDR, SFDVKD. The CDR3 loop spans 15 amino acids. V lost 7 bases, J lost 1 base, and 9 bases stayed unmatched. These data belong to a study of blood T cell repertoires in COVID-19. Study information: Spain, Italy and the United States supplied samples that represented acute and convalescent COVID-19. PBMCs, B-cell-depleted T cells, or T cells were the source of the cDNA or gDNA that made up the material.

Authors' data handling: Reference gene primer amplification gave nucleated cell count estimates. TCRdb keeps only in-frame clones here, not all; method: immunoSEQ multiplex PCR. V, J and clone size derive from that table, while D and trimming were established from the DNA sequence. This table has around 78,000 clones, 88% appearing once. The rearrangement joins TRBV24-1 to TRBJ2-7, with 7 bases aligning to TRBD1. This clonotype was obtained from a man in his forties or fifties with active COVID-19. Sequencing used peripheral blood. The CDR3 DNA reads as TGTGCCACCAGCGGCCGGGACAGCGCATCCTACGAGCAGTACTTC. It encodes CATSGRDSASYEQYF.